The 32 T cell receptor beta chains reported below all come from one sample, sequenced in a study of cytomegalovirus exposure and HLA in healthy donors (dated by TCRdb to about 2017). The protocol used for the library was the immunoSEQ multiplex PCR assay. For the multiplex PCR, a mixture combining 60 forward primers for TCR Vbeta segments and 13 reverse primers for TCR Jbeta segments was used. TCRdb took this table from immuneACCESS and kept in-frame rearrangements with V and J called. Such tables lack part of the clones; where checked against another copy, unresolved V genes explain under half of the gap, and the rest is unexplained. Across this sample there are 100,000 to 150,000 clones, with about 73% seen only once. The ten largest clonotypes hold roughly 6% of the sample. The sample comprised PBMCs. The receptors were sampled from a woman aged 45-65 years in good health and CMV-seropositive.

This clone turned up a few times. The chain carries TRBV30 and TRBJ1-2; a weak D match, TRBD1 (6 bases). The germline V gene has CDR1 GTSNPN and CDR2 SVGIG (reference sequence). V shed 0 bases and J shed 7 bases, with 27 bases lying between them. The CDR3 is 18 amino acids. The CDR3 sequence is CAWSVPRIYRDALPGYTF. CDR3 in DNA: TGTGCCTGGAGTGTACCCCGTATTTACAGGGACGCCCTCCCTGGCTACACCTTC.

In nucleotides, the CDR3 is TGTGCCAGCAGTCCGGCGGGGAGTGGTTTGGATAATTCACCCCTCCACTTT. This gives the protein CASSPAGSGLDNSPLHF. This sequence joins TRBV28 and TRBJ1-6; D unresolved. This CDR3 contains 17 residues. V gave up 5 bases and J gave up 5 bases, with 19 bases separating them. Germline V gene lookup returns CDR1 MDHEN and CDR2 SYDVKM.

This CDR3 reads CASSPGASTDTQYF. DNA of the CDR3: TGCGCCAGCAGCCCAGGGGCAAGCACAGATACGCAGTATTTT. The rearrangement links TRBV5-1 to TRBJ2-3, with a possible D match to TRBD1 (6 bases). Trimming stripped 4 bases from V and 0 bases from J, with 9 bases between. Germline V gives CDR1 SGHRS, CDR2 YFSETQ. CDR3 length: 14 residues.

The chain has TRBV18 and TRBJ2-7, with 7 positions matching TRBD1. Germline V gives CDR1 KGHSH, CDR2 LQKENI. The junction had 5 bases not matched to a gene; V was cut back by 0 bases and J by 3 bases. CDR3 length: 15 amino acids. CDR3 DNA: TGTGCCAGCTCACCACCGAGCCGGGACAGCTACGAGCAGTACTTC. It yields the protein CASSPPSRDSYEQYF.

The genes are TRBV5-1 and TRBJ2-3, with TRBD1 matching over 7 bases. The V gene end was trimmed by 3 bases and the J gene end by 4 bases; junction bases not matched to a gene: 5. This CDR3 is 14 amino acids long. The germline gives CDR1 SGHRS, CDR2 YFSETQ. The CDR3 DNA reads TGCGCCAGCAGCTCGGGGACAGCGGCAGATACGCAGTATTTT. Translation: CASSSGTAADTQYF.

This CDR3 reads CSASQLWGGDTGELFF. The CDR3 DNA follows: TGCAGCGCAAGTCAATTGTGGGGGGGCGACACCGGGGAGCTGTTTTTT. The rearrangement joins TRBV29-1 to TRBJ2-2, with TRBD2 as a possible D gene (7 bases). V was shortened by 7 bases and J by 3 bases, with 21 bases between the two germline ends. Germline lookup yields CDR1 SQVTM and CDR2 ANQGSEA. The CDR3 totals 16 residues.

The chain is built from TRBV29-1 and TRBJ1-4; 7 bases align to TRBD1. The germline CDR1 and CDR2 sequences are SQVTM and ANQGSEA. V gave up 7 bases and J gave up 6 bases; unmatched junction bases: 8. The CDR3 runs 13 residues. CDR3 amino acids: CSAGTVDDEKLFF. In DNA, the CDR3 is TGCAGCGCCGGGACAGTCGACGATGAAAAACTGTTTTTT.

The chain is built from TRBV7-9 and TRBJ2-7, with 11 bases fitting TRBD2. Germline assignment: CDR1 SEHNR and CDR2 FQNEAQ (reference sequence). V lost 5 bases to trimming and J lost 4 bases; unmatched junction nucleotides: 7. This CDR3 comprises 15 residues. The CDR3 here is CASSRLAGGRYEQYF. CDR3 bases: TGTGCCAGCAGCCGTCTAGCGGGGGGTCGTTACGAGCAGTACTTC.

A word on this clone: Mismatch with germline at one junction end may stem from a read error. V is TRBV7-9 and J is TRBJ2-7, with 8 bases matching TRBD2. Germline CDR1 and CDR2: SEHNR and FQNEAQ (reference sequence). The length of the CDR3 is 18 residues. The CDR3 nucleotides read TGTACCAGCAGCTTAAGGTTGTTGACGGGGGGGGGATCCTACGAGCAGTACTTC. Encoded protein: CTSSLRLLTGGGSYEQYF.

This rearrangement joins TRBV14 to TRBJ2-3, with no clear D. From germline, CDR1 is SGHDN and CDR2 FVKESK. CDR3 size: 12 residues. Trimming cost V 0 bases and J 7 bases, with 5 bases left between them. The CDR3 DNA follows: TGTGCCAGCAGCCAAGACAGAAATACGCAGTATTTT. Translating gives CASSQDRNTQYF.

This chain uses TRBV5-4 with TRBJ1-2; no reliable D call. The length of the CDR3 is 15 residues. CDR1 SGHNT and CDR2 YYREEE come from the germline V gene (reference sequence). V was shortened by 2 bases and J by 4 bases, with 15 bases between the two germline ends. The CDR3 is CASSFQEGGFYGYTF. The CDR3 DNA reads TGTGCCAGCAGCTTTCAGGAAGGAGGGTTCTATGGCTACACCTTC.

The CDR3: CASSLGLGGGEQYF. The CDR3 nucleotides read TGTGCCAGCAGCTTAGGACTCGGGGGGGGCGAGCAGTACTTC. V is TRBV5-4 and J is TRBJ2-7, with 8 nucleotides matching TRBD2. The V gene's germline CDR1 is SGHNT and CDR2 YYREEE (reference sequence). Unmatched junction bases numbered 7, after V lost 2 bases and J lost 6 bases. The CDR3 is 14 residues long. The full variable domain, its missing parts supplied by reference TRBV5-4 and TRBJ2-7, is ETGVTQSPTHLIKTRGQQVTLRCSSQSGHNTVSWYQQALGQGPQFIFQYYREEENGRGNFPPRFSGLQFPNYSSELNVNALELDDSALYLCASSLGLGGGEQYFGPGTRLTVT.

The V call is TRBV6-5, the J call TRBJ1-3, with D unclear. In germline, CDR1 is MNHEY, CDR2 SVGAGI. The CDR3 runs 16 residues. With 2 bases removed from V and 0 bases from J, the gap between germline ends came to 11 bases. CDR3 protein: CASSYGSGRSGNTIYF. CDR3 nucleotide sequence: TGTGCCAGCAGTTACGGGAGTGGCCGCTCTGGAAACACCATATATTTT.

This chain uses TRBV19 with TRBJ1-5; D remains ambiguous. Deletions cut 0 bases from V and 8 bases from J, with 8 bases between. This CDR3 region has 13 residues. CDR1 LNHDA and CDR2 SQIVND come from the germline V gene (reference sequence). CDR3 DNA sequence: TGTGCCAGTAGTATAGATAGAGAGGAGCCCCAGCATTTT. Amino acid sequence: CASSIDREEPQHF. Full variable domain (rest looked up from reference TRBV19 and TRBJ1-5): DGGITQSPKYLFRKEGQNVTLSCEQNLNHDAMYWYRQDPGQGLRLIYYSQIVNDFQKGDIAEGYSVSREKKESFPLTVTSAQKNPTAFYLCASSIDREEPQHFGDGTRLSIL.

The V call is TRBV5-1, the J call TRBJ2-5; 11 bases agree with TRBD2. V dropped 0 bases and J dropped 0; count of bases not matched to a gene: 4. The CDR3 length is 17 residues. Germline CDR1 SGHRS, CDR2 YFSETQ. The CDR3 spells CASSLGLAGMYQETQYF. CDR3 nucleotide sequence: TGCGCCAGCAGCTTGGGACTAGCGGGGATGTACCAAGAGACCCAGTACTTC.

V and J are TRBV5-5 and TRBJ2-2, with 8 bases identical to TRBD2. Germline V gene data show CDR1 as SGHKS and CDR2 as YYEKEE (reference sequence). The CDR3 contains 16 residues. Losses at the gene ends were 7 bases for V and 1 base for J; bases not matched to a gene: 9. The chain's CDR3 is CASAPGGGGNTGELFF. CDR3 in DNA: TGTGCCAGCGCGCCCGGGGGGGGCGGGAACACCGGGGAGCTGTTTTTT.

The gene calls are TRBV5-1 and TRBJ1-1; D possibly corresponds to TRBD1 (5 bases). Germline V gene lookup returns CDR1 SGHRS and CDR2 YFSETQ. The CDR3 extends over 13 amino acids. Between the trimmed V and J ends, which lost 2 bases and 2 bases, there was a span of 7 bases. The CDR3 region is CASSFGQNTEAFF. The DNA of the CDR3 is TGCGCCAGCAGCTTTGGACAAAACACTGAAGCTTTCTTT.

J is TRBJ1-2 and V is TRBV10-3; D unresolved. Trimming stripped 0 bases from V and 4 bases from J, with 9 bases between. The CDR3 extends over 14 amino acids. Germline loops: CDR1 ENHRY, CDR2 SYGVKD. Here the CDR3 reads CAISESQVVYGYTF. The DNA for the CDR3 is TGTGCCATCAGTGAGTCCCAGGTTGTCTATGGCTACACCTTC.

The J gene is TRBJ2-2, the V gene TRBV27, with 8 bases identical to TRBD2. The CDR3 is 14 amino acids. The J segment lost 7 bases and the V segment lost 5 bases, leaving 6 bases of the junction unmatched. From germline, CDR1 is MNHEY and CDR2 SMNVEV (reference sequence). This chain's CDR3 is CASSPGGPYGELFF. The CDR3 DNA reads TGTGCCAGCAGTCCGGGGGGGCCGTACGGGGAGCTGTTTTTT.

This chain joins TRBV7-2 and TRBJ1-2, with 9 bases identical to TRBD1. There are 15 residues in the CDR3. Per germline, CDR1 SGHTA and CDR2 FQGNSA. With 5 bases clipped from V and 3 bases from J, the junction kept 7 bases outside the gene matches. The CDR3 region has the DNA TGTGCCAGCAGCCCTCGGACAGGGGAAGACTATGGCTACACCTTC. This codes for CASSPRTGEDYGYTF.

Worth noting for this clone: The junction departs from germline at one end; a sequencing error may be responsible. The chain uses TRBV9 and TRBJ1-2, with TRBD1 identical over 7 bases. There are 13 residues in the CDR3. Germline CDR1 is SGDLS and CDR2 is YYNGEE. The CDR3 bases are TGTGCCAGCAGCCCCGCCAGGGGGTATGACTACACCTTC. Translated: CASSPARGYDYTF.

This chain uses TRBV10-3 with TRBJ1-4; 7 nucleotides match TRBD1. There are 16 residues in the CDR3. The V gene end was trimmed by 3 bases and the J gene end by 0 bases; junction bases not matched to a gene: 4. The germline CDR1 and CDR2 sequences are ENHRY and SYGVKD. The chain's CDR3 is CAISDSQGATNEKLFF. In nucleotides, the CDR3 is TGTGCCATCAGTGACTCTCAGGGGGCAACTAATGAAAAACTGTTTTTT.

The sample holds one count of this clone. The chain uses TRBV6-1 and TRBJ2-3; 8 bases agree with TRBD2. The length of the CDR3 is 17 residues. V dropped 4 bases and J dropped 1; count of bases not matched to a gene: 10. Germline lookup yields CDR1 MNHNS and CDR2 SASEGT. This CDR3 is CASSALPGRGGTDTQYF. CDR3 coding DNA: TGTGCCAGCAGTGCCCTCCCCGGGCGGGGGGGCACAGATACGCAGTATTTT.

The rearrangement uses TRBV27 and TRBJ1-5, with 11 bases lining up with TRBD1. This CDR3 has 14 amino acids. Unmatched junction bases numbered 5, after V lost 6 bases and J lost 7 bases. Looked up from germline, CDR1 is MNHEY and CDR2 is SMNVEV (reference sequence). The CDR3 sequence is CASSLGQGAQPQHF. CDR3 bases: TGTGCCAGCAGCCTAGGACAGGGGGCCCAGCCCCAGCATTTT.

The V gene is TRBV6-5, the J gene TRBJ2-5; tentative D call: TRBD2 (5 bases). Germline assignment: CDR1 MNHEY and CDR2 SVGAGI. The CDR3 has 14 residues. Trimming pared 4 bases from V and 4 bases from J, leaving 13 bases between. The CDR3 DNA reads TGTGCCAGCAGTTCTACTAGTTCCCGAGAGACCCAGTACTTC. This codes for CASSSTSSRETQYF.

The J gene is TRBJ1-2, the V gene TRBV9; 10 bases are shared with TRBD1. J gave up 1 base and V 4 bases, and 7 bases lay outside the gene matches. This CDR3 is built from 16 residues. CDR1 and CDR2 from the germline V gene are SGDLS and YYNGEE. CDR3 DNA: TGTGCCAGCAGCCTCACTGGACAGGGGGGTAACTATGGCTACACCTTC. Residues: CASSLTGQGGNYGYTF.

The chain combines TRBV10-3 with TRBJ2-5; D is ambiguous. Between the trimmed V and J ends, which lost 0 bases and 4 bases, there was a span of 6 bases. Germline V CDR1 and CDR2: ENHRY, SYGVKD. The CDR3 runs to 13 residues. The CDR3 here is CAISESPGETQYF. Here the CDR3 DNA reads TGTGCCATCAGTGAGTCCCCGGGAGAGACCCAGTACTTC.

The chain uses TRBV25-1 and TRBJ2-5; D might be TRBD2 (5 bases). The germline V gene has CDR1 MGHDK and CDR2 SYGVNS. This CDR3 has 14 residues. Deletions cut 1 base from V and 1 base from J, with 7 bases between. CDR3 sequence: CASSESRGQETQYF. In DNA form, the CDR3 reads TGTGCCAGCAGTGAATCCCGGGGCCAAGAGACCCAGTACTTC.

The rearrangement uses TRBV9 and TRBJ2-5; 7 nucleotides align to TRBD1. The CDR3 has 15 residues. CDR1 and CDR2 (germline): SGDLS, YYNGEE. The V and J ends lost 3 bases and 4 bases, in that order; junction bases with no gene match: 9. The CDR3 nucleotides read TGTGCCAGCAGCGGCTCGCGACAGGGACGAGAGACCCAGTACTTC. This codes for CASSGSRQGRETQYF.

This chain connects TRBV10-2 to TRBJ2-5; the D gene is possibly TRBD1 (5 bases). CDR3 length equals 13 residues. CDR1 and CDR2 (germline): WSHSY, SAAADI. The V gene lost 5 bases and the J gene lost 5 bases, with 12 bases spanning the gap. The CDR3 protein is CASSKQGWETQYF. The CDR3 coding sequence is TGCGCCAGCAGTAAGCAGGGTTGGGAGACCCAGTACTTC.

The V call is TRBV5-5, the J call TRBJ2-2; D may be TRBD2 (6 bases). The CDR3 has 15 amino acids. Trimming left V 4 bases short and J 6 bases short, with 16 bases between. Per germline, CDR1 SGHKS and CDR2 YYEKEE (reference sequence). CDR3 in amino acids: CASSLIVAGPGELFF. Written as DNA, the CDR3 is TGTGCCAGCAGCCTTATCGTGGCGGGACCCGGGGAGCTGTTTTTT.

The rearrangement links TRBV5-8 to TRBJ1-5; TRBD1 is a possible D gene (5 bases). The CDR3 runs 15 residues. The germline V gene has CDR1 SGHTS and CDR2 YDEGEE. V was pared by 0 bases and J by 4 bases, with 11 bases between. Here the CDR3 reads CASSLAGGFNQPQHF. The DNA of the CDR3 is TGTGCCAGCAGCTTGGCGGGGGGATTTAATCAGCCCCAGCATTTT.